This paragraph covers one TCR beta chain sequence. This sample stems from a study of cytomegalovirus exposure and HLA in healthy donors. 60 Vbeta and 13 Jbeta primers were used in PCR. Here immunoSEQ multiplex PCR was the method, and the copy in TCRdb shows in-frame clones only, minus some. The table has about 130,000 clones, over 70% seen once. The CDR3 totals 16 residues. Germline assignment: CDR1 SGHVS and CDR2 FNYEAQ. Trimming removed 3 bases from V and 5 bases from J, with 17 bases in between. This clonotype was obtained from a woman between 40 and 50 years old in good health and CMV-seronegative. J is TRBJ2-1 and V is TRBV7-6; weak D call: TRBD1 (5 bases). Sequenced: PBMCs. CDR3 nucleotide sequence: TGTGCCAGCAGCTTGGGGCCAGGCAGGGCGCACAATGAGCAGTTCTTC. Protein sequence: CASSLGPGRAHNEQFF.